The entry below gives a single TCR beta chain sequence along with its context. Next came a second PCR, run for roughly 6 to 11 cycles, which used a sample-barcoded 5' primer along with a J-beta primer mix. TCRdb reprocessed the 5' RACE reads via MiXCR and lists one record per CDR3 protein. Among about 1.4 million distinct CDR3 sequences, around 59% were seen once, and the ten largest hold 6.5% to 8%. In terms of origin and age, donors were healthy Caucasian individuals from Russia aged about 6 to 90. Each sample gave at least 7 million isolated PBMCs. Total RNA, at least 6 micrograms per sample, came from PBMCs. The data belong to a study of blood T cells in healthy people across ages. Per the germline V gene, CDR1 is SGHRS and CDR2 is YFSETQ. Trimming cost V 0 bases and J 7 bases, with 10 bases left between them. CDR3 size: 13 residues.

The clonotype originates from a man aged 18-30 years in good health. Sequencing was carried out using blood. The chain couples TRBV5-1 to TRBJ1-1; D remains unclear. The CDR3 DNA follows: TGCGCCAGCAGCTTGGGGACGGTCGGTGAAGCTTTCTTT. Translating it yields CASSLGTVGEAFF.